Below are 8 T cell receptor beta chains sequenced from a single sample in a study of cytomegalovirus exposure and HLA in healthy donors. The assay was immunoSEQ multiplex PCR, and TCRdb's table has in-frame clones only and misses some. The sample has roughly 62,000 clones; roughly 90% are singletons. The material sequenced was PBMCs. Receptors originate from a woman under 40 in good health and CMV-seronegative.

The J gene is TRBJ1-2, the V gene TRBV2, with a possible D match to TRBD1 (6 bases). The CDR3 length is 14 residues. The V gene lost 6 bases and the J gene lost 4 bases, with 15 bases spanning the gap. Germline V gene sequence: CDR1 SNHLY, CDR2 FYNNEI. The DNA of the CDR3 is TGTGCCAGCAGGGTCGGGGGGGGCGGCTATGGCTACACCTTC. Encoded protein: CASRVGGGGYGYTF. Full variable domain (outside the CDR3, taken from reference TRBV2 and TRBJ1-2): EPEVTQTPSHQVTQMGQEVILRCVPISNHLYFYWYRQILGQKVEFLVSFYNNEISEKSEIFDDQFSVERPDGSNFTLKIRSTKLEDSAMYFCASRVGGGGYGYTFGSGTRLTVV.

V is TRBV4-1 and J is TRBJ2-7, with 10 positions matching TRBD1. CDR3 length: 14 amino acids. Germline V CDR1 and CDR2: MGHRA, YSYEKL. J lost 3 bases, V lost 5 bases, and 4 bases had no gene match. DNA of the CDR3: TGCGCCAGCAGCGCTGGACAGGGGGGCTACGAGCAGTACTTC. It encodes CASSAGQGGYEQYF.

The rearrangement joins TRBV2 to TRBJ2-7; D uncertain. The germline V and J ends were trimmed by 0 bases and 2 bases, with 11 bases remaining between them. This CDR3 comprises 15 residues. Germline-derived CDR1 and CDR2 are SNHLY and FYNNEI. The DNA for the CDR3 is TGTGCCAGCAGTGAAGCGCTTACAGAGACCTACGAGCAGTACTTC. It encodes CASSEALTETYEQYF.

The J gene is TRBJ2-1, the V gene TRBV5-1; D perhaps matches TRBD2 (6 bases). The CDR3 is made up of 16 amino acids. V lost 1 base and J 0 bases, leaving 11 bases between the germline ends. In germline, CDR1 is SGHRS, CDR2 YFSETQ. This CDR3 reads CASSLTGETSYNEQFF. CDR3 nucleotide sequence: TGCGCCAGCAGCTTGACGGGGGAGACCTCCTACAATGAGCAGTTCTTC. The full variable domain, its missing parts supplied by reference TRBV5-1 and TRBJ2-1, is KAGVTQTPRYLIKTRGQQVTLSCSPISGHRSVSWYQQTPGQGLQFLFEYFSETQRNKGNFPGRFSGRQFSNSRSEMNVSTLELGDSALYLCASSLTGETSYNEQFFGPGTRLTVL.

V is TRBV28 and J is TRBJ2-5, with D maybe TRBD1 (6 bases). This CDR3 is 14 amino acids long. V lost 4 bases and J 0 bases, leaving 9 bases between the germline ends. The germline V gene has CDR1 MDHEN and CDR2 SYDVKM. The CDR3 reads CASSSGQHQETQYF. DNA for the CDR3: TGTGCCAGCAGTTCCGGACAGCACCAAGAGACCCAGTACTTC. Full variable domain (remainder filled in from reference TRBV28 and TRBJ2-5): DVKVTQSSRYLVKRTGEKVFLECVQDMDHENMFWYRQDPGLGLRLIYFSYDVKMKEKGDIPEGYSVSREKKERFSLILESASTNQTSMYLCASSSGQHQETQYFGPGTRLLVL.

This chain uses TRBV7-2 with TRBJ1-1; 7 nucleotides align to TRBD1. Trimming removed 5 bases from V and 6 bases from J; junction bases left unmatched: 6. Germline loops: CDR1 SGHTA, CDR2 FQGNSA. The CDR3 covers 13 residues. The CDR3 nucleotides are TGTGCCAGCAGCCGGGGACAGATCGCTGAAGCTTTCTTT. This codes for CASSRGQIAEAFF.

This clone was seen only once. This chain connects TRBV6-6 to TRBJ2-2; D is unclear. CDR1 and CDR2 from the germline V gene are MNHNY and SVGAGI (reference sequence). Trimming removed 7 bases from V and 5 bases from J, with 11 bases in between. This CDR3 has 13 amino acids. CDR3 residues: CASIFLDTGELFF. The CDR3 coding sequence is TGTGCCAGCATATTCCTAGATACCGGGGAGCTGTTTTTT.

The chain uses TRBV4-3 and TRBJ1-2, with 7 positions matching TRBD1. J gave up 7 bases and V 5 bases, and 10 bases lay outside the gene matches. The germline CDR1 and CDR2 sequences are LGHNA and YSLEER. The CDR3 length is 14 residues. This CDR3 reads CASSRPGQLSGYTF. The CDR3 coding sequence is TGCGCCAGCAGCAGGCCGGGACAGCTCTCTGGCTACACCTTC.